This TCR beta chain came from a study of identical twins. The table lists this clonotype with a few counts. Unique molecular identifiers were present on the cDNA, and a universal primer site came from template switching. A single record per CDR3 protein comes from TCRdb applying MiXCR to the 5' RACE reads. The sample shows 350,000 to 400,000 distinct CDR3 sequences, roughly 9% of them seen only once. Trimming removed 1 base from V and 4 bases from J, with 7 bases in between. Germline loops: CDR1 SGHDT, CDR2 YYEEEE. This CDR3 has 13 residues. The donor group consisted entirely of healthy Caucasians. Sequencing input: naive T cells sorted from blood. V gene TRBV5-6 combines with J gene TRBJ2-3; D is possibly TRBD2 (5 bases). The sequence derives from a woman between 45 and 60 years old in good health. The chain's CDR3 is CASSLTSADTQYF. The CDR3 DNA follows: TGTGCCAGCAGCTTGACTAGTGCAGATACGCAGTATTTT.